This T cell receptor beta chain emerged from a study of shared clonotypes between healthy human individuals. Study in general: Donors had three CD4 naive, three CD4 memory, two CD8 naive and one CD8 memory plate apiece.

As to this clone: The antigen remains unidentified.

This CDR3 has 11 residues. With 6 bases removed from V and 9 bases from J, the gap between germline ends came to 13 bases. Looked up from germline, CDR1 is DFQATT and CDR2 is SNEGSKA (reference sequence). Original handling: ImmunoSEQ gave junction-only sequences without quality scores, so filtering differed. Profiling relied on immunoSEQ multiplex PCR, and the TCRdb table lists in-frame clones only, not all of them. Clone size and the V and J calls come from that table; the DNA yielded D and trimming. The table shows 1.6 million or so clones, with approximately 97% occurring only once. General study points: The study's rarefaction showed incomplete sorted-subset sequencing despite large depth.

The clonotype originates from a man aged 30-40 years in good health. The chain uses TRBV20-1 and TRBJ2-3; D uncertain. Sequencing input: naive CD4+ T cells sorted from blood. The sample's subset: CD45RA+ positively selected. For the CDR3, the DNA is TGCAGTGCCAGGCAGCCCGAGACGCAGTATTTT. Translating gives CSARQPETQYF.